Here is one TCR beta chain with its context. The antigen remains undetermined. These data come from a study of T cell responses to AZD1222 COVID-19 vaccine. The V and J ends lost 5 bases and 11 bases, in that order; junction bases with no gene match: 8. The CDR3 length is 12 residues. Profiling relied on immunoSEQ multiplex PCR, and the TCRdb table lists in-frame clones only, not all of them. Here the sample spans about 130,000 clones, roughly 88% being singletons. Study-wide points: The peak T cell response came first, and repertoires were sampled only after it. Baseline antibody screening turned up just a handful of seropositive AZD1222 recipients.

The sequence derives from an adult who received the AZD1222 COVID-19 vaccine. Sequences were derived from peripheral blood, sampled 28 days after the second AZD1222 dose. The chain has TRBV12-3 or TRBV12-4 and TRBJ1-1; 7 nucleotides line up with TRBD1. CDR3 in amino acids: CASSPRPDRAFF. The CDR3 bases are TGTGCCAGCAGTCCCCGACCGGACAGGGCTTTCTTT.